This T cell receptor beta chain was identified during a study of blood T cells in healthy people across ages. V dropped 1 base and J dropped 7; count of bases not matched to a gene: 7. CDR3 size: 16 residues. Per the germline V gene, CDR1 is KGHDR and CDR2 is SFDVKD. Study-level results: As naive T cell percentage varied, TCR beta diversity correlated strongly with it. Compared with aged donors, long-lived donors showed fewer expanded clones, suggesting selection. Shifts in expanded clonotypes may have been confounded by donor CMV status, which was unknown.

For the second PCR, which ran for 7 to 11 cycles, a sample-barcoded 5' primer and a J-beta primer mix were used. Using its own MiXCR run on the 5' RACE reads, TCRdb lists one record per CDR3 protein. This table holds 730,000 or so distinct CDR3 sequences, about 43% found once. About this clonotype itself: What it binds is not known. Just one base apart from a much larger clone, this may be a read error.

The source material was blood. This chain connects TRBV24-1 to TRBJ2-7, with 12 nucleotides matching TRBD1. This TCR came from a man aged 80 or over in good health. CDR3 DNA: TGTGCCACCAGTGATTTCCTTGGGACAGGGGGCAATGAGCAGTACTTC. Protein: CATSDFLGTGGNEQYF.